A selection of T cell receptor beta chains follows, all from one sample in a study of blood T cell repertoires in COVID-19. The table came from immunoSEQ multiplex PCR; TCRdb's copy has only in-frame clones and leaves some out. The sample yields roughly 310,000 clones, 70% to 90% seen once. The sequenced sample consisted of PBMCs or T cells enriched from blood (not recorded which). The receptors derive from a woman aged 40 to 55 who had recovered from COVID-19. Both conserved end residues are part of each CDR3. D genes are given only for firm matches. Not every row has a clone size; where given, it reads once, few, many or a size class.

abundance	j_gene	d_gene	v_gene	CDR3aa	CDR3nt
.	TRBJ2-1	TRBD2	TRBV28	CASSLSGGAWYNEQFF	TGTGCCAGCAGTTTATCCGGGGGGGCCTGGTACAATGAGCAGTTCTTC
.	TRBJ1-1	TRBD1	TRBV6-5	CASSYKGTGVEAFF	TGTGCCAGCAGTTACAAGGGGACAGGGGTTGAAGCTTTCTTT
few	TRBJ2-3	.	TRBV11-2	CATETGDGTDTQYF	TGTGCCACCGAGACTGGAGATGGCACAGATACGCAGTATTTT
.	TRBJ2-7	TRBD1	TRBV27	CASSLRQGVNPYEQYF	TGTGCCAGCAGTTTACGACAGGGAGTCAACCCCTACGAGCAGTACTTC
.	TRBJ2-1	.	TRBV19	CASSPPPDNNEQFF	TGTGCCAGTAGTCCTCCCCCCGACAACAATGAGCAGTTCTTC
.	TRBJ1-1	TRBD1	TRBV27	CASSLFGQGARWTEAFF	TGTGCCAGCAGTTTATTTGGGCAGGGGGCAAGGTGGACTGAAGCTTTCTTT
.	TRBJ1-6	.	TRBV28	CASSLSSAGNSPLHF	TGTGCCAGCAGTTTATCGTCGGCGGGTAATTCACCCCTCCACTTT
.	TRBJ2-7	.	TRBV9	CASNREGLYEQYF	TGTGCCAGCAACCGAGAGGGTCTCTACGAGCAGTACTTC
.	TRBJ2-7	TRBD2	TRBV2	CASRGGLADYEQYF	TGTGCCAGCAGGGGGGGACTAGCGGACTACGAGCAGTACTTC
once	TRBJ2-7	TRBD2	TRBV11-3	CASSLDPLGGREGGWEQYF	TGTGCCAGCAGCTTAGACCCCCTCGGGGGGCGGGAGGGAGGTTGGGAGCAGTACTTC
.	TRBJ1-1	TRBD1	TRBV14	CASSQDQQGKAFF	TGTGCCAGCAGCCAAGATCAACAGGGGAAAGCTTTCTTT
.	TRBJ2-1	TRBD2	TRBV7-2	CASSAGLAGRFSQFF	TGTGCCAGCAGCGCGGGACTAGCGGGGCGCTTTAGTCAGTTCTTC
.	TRBJ2-3	.	TRBV2	CASSGPSSTDTQYF	TGTGCCAGCAGTGGTCCGTCTAGCACAGATACGCAGTATTTT
.	TRBJ1-1	.	TRBV18	CASSRGLNTEAFF	TGTGCCAGCTCACGAGGGTTGAACACTGAAGCTTTCTTT
once	TRBJ2-5	TRBD1	TRBV28	CASRRTGDQETQYF	TGTGCCAGCAGACGGACAGGGGACCAAGAGACCCAGTACTTC
.	TRBJ2-2	.	TRBV7-3	CASSLTRETTGELFF	TGTGCCAGCAGCTTAACGCGGGAAACAACCGGGGAGCTGTTTTTT
.	TRBJ1-5	TRBD1	TRBV6-5	CASSPSNRGRQPQHF	TGTGCCAGCAGTCCTTCTAACAGGGGGCGTCAGCCCCAGCATTTT
.	TRBJ1-1	.	TRBV18	CASSPLPYGAEAFF	TGTGCCAGCTCACCTTTACCCTATGGGGCGGAAGCTTTCTTT
.	TRBJ1-4	.	TRBV21-1	CASSRRKNRGLEKLFF	TGTGCCAGCAGCCGCCGAAAAAACAGGGGGCTAGAAAAACTGTTTTTT
.	TRBJ2-3	.	TRBV7-2	CASSLQVTDTQYF	TGTGCCAGCAGCTTACAGGTCACAGATACGCAGTATTTT
.	TRBJ2-7	TRBD2	TRBV6-5	CASSYSMAGVAEQYF	TGTGCCAGCAGTTACTCGATGGCGGGGGTGGCCGAGCAGTACTTC
.	TRBJ2-3	.	TRBV4-1	CASSQDPGRATDTQYF	TGCGCCAGCAGCCAAGATCCGGGCAGGGCTACAGATACGCAGTATTTT
.	TRBJ1-3	.	TRBV6-1	CASSEGWGSYSGNTIYF	TGTGCCAGCAGTGAAGGTTGGGGCAGCTACTCTGGAAACACCATATATTTT
.	TRBJ2-1	TRBD2	TRBV7-9	CASSPGWTSDIYNEQFF	TGTGCCAGCAGCCCCGGGTGGACTAGCGATATCTACAATGAGCAGTTCTTC
.	TRBJ1-1	.	TRBV10-2	CASSATGFEAFF	TGCGCCAGCAGTGCAACAGGGTTTGAAGCTTTCTTT
.	TRBJ2-1	.	TRBV24-1	CATSDFGRASSYNEQFF	TGTGCCACCAGTGATTTTGGCAGGGCCAGCTCCTACAATGAGCAGTTCTTC
.	TRBJ2-3	TRBD2	TRBV24-1	CATSGSREFSDTQYF	TGTGCCACCAGTGGGTCGCGGGAGTTTTCAGATACGCAGTATTTT
few	TRBJ2-4	TRBD1	TRBV7-6	CASSLNFGQGYIQYF	TGTGCCAGCAGCTTAAACTTTGGACAGGGATACATTCAGTACTTC
.	TRBJ1-2	.	TRBV9	CASSSGGNRGYTF	TGTGCCAGCAGCTCGGGAGGGAATCGTGGCTACACCTTC
.	TRBJ1-5	.	TRBV2	CASSERSGRPQHF	TGTGCCAGCAGTGAAAGGTCAGGAAGGCCCCAGCATTTT
.	TRBJ2-5	.	TRBV7-2	CASSFGRSGETQYF	TGTGCCAGCAGCTTCGGGCGGTCGGGGGAGACCCAGTACTTC
.	TRBJ2-5	.	TRBV18	CASSQRGIQETQYF	TGTGCCAGCTCCCAGAGGGGGATCCAAGAGACCCAGTACTTC
.	TRBJ2-3	TRBD1	TRBV7-3	CASSLGDSSDTQYF	TGTGCCAGCAGCTTAGGGGACAGTTCAGATACGCAGTATTTT
.	TRBJ1-3	.	TRBV30	CAWSVSGLGNTIYF	TGTGCCTGGAGTGTCTCGGGATTGGGAAACACCATATATTTT
.	TRBJ2-7	TRBD1	TRBV5-4	CASSPTGTAYEQYF	TGTGCCAGCAGCCCGACGGGGACAGCGTACGAGCAGTACTTC
.	TRBJ2-5	TRBD2	TRBV7-3	CASSWTSGIQETQYF	TGTGCCAGCAGCTGGACTAGCGGGATTCAAGAGACCCAGTACTTC
.	TRBJ2-1	.	TRBV4-1	CASSQDRLLNEQFF	TGCGCCAGCAGCCAAGATCGTCTGTTGAATGAGCAGTTCTTC
.	TRBJ1-1	TRBD1	TRBV4-3	CASSQDDRTGGWAEAFF	TGCGCCAGCAGCCAAGATGACAGGACAGGGGGCTGGGCTGAAGCTTTCTTT
.	TRBJ2-7	.	TRBV18	CASSPQAVRGGYEQYF	TGTGCCAGCTCACCACAGGCTGTCAGGGGTGGTTACGAGCAGTACTTC
.	TRBJ2-1	TRBD2	TRBV9	CASSVTSGRHNEQFF	TGTGCCAGCAGCGTTACTAGCGGGAGGCACAATGAGCAGTTCTTC
.	TRBJ2-3	TRBD2	TRBV5-1	CASSSIAGVGFGTQYF	TGCGCCAGCAGCTCAATAGCGGGAGTGGGTTTTGGTACGCAGTATTTT
.	TRBJ1-4	.	TRBV5-1	CASSLRGGANEKLFF	TGCGCCAGCAGCTTAAGAGGGGGGGCTAATGAAAAACTGTTTTTT
.	TRBJ2-7	TRBD1	TRBV28	CASRNSGTGSYEQYF	TGTGCCAGCAGAAACTCCGGGACAGGGTCCTACGAGCAGTACTTC
once	TRBJ1-1	.	TRBV29-1	CSVEAGYSTSNTEAFF	TGCAGCGTTGAGGCAGGGTATAGCACCTCGAACACTGAAGCTTTCTTT
once	TRBJ2-5	.	TRBV3-1/TRBV3-2	CASSLGLGAAQETQYF	TGTGCCAGCAGCCTCGGCCTAGGGGCGGCCCAAGAGACCCAGTACTTC
.	TRBJ1-2	TRBD1	TRBV3-1/TRBV3-2	CASSQGAGQAGYGYTF	TGTGCCAGCAGCCAAGGAGCGGGACAGGCGGGCTATGGCTACACCTTC
.	TRBJ2-3	TRBD2	TRBV25-1	CASSGLASLDTQYF	TGTGCCAGCAGCGGACTAGCCTCGTTAGATACGCAGTATTTT
.	TRBJ1-5	.	TRBV21-1	CASSKETTPPHQPQHF	TGTGCCAGCAGCAAAGAAACTACACCGCCCCATCAGCCCCAGCATTTT
.	TRBJ1-3	.	TRBV7-2	CASSGGGSGNTIYF	TGTGCCAGCAGCGGGGGGGGCTCTGGAAACACCATATATTTT
.	TRBJ2-4	TRBD2	TRBV29-1	CSVVEGAGSKNIQYF	TGCAGCGTTGTGGAAGGAGCGGGGTCCAAAAACATTCAGTACTTC